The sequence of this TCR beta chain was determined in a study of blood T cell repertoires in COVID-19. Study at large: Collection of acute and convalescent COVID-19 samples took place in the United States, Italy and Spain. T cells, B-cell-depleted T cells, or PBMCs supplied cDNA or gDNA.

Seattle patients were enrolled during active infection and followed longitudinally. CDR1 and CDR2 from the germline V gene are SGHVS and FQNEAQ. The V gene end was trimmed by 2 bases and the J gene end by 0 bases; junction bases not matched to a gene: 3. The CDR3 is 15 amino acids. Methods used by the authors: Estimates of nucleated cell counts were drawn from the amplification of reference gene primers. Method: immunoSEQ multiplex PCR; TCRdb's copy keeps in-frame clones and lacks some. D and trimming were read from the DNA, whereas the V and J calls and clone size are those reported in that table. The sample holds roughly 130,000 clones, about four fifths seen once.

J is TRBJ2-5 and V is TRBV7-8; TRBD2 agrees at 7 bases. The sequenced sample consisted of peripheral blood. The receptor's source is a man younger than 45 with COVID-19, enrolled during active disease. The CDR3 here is CASSLWGGYQETQYF. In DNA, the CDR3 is TGTGCCAGCAGCTTATGGGGAGGGTACCAAGAGACCCAGTACTTC.